This TCR beta chain was retrieved from a study of T cell changes during pregnancy in multiple sclerosis (dated 2019 in TCRdb). For the study in its entirety: The study examined how the T cell repertoire changed over the course of pregnancy in women with multiple sclerosis.

The library relied on the immunoSEQ multiplex PCR assay. Drawn from immuneACCESS, this table holds only the in-frame rearrangements with V and J called that TCRdb kept. Clones are partly lost; checked studies trace under half to an unresolved V gene and leave the rest unexplained. A total of 100,000 or so clones appear in this sample, 90% to 95% of them only once. The ten largest clones represent roughly 1.7% of the sample. Concerning this clone: Its antigen remains undetermined. Per-base quality was not reported, and no clone a single base away is much larger than it.

CDR1 and CDR2 are drawn from the germline V gene: SGHAT, FQNNGV. Its CDR3 holds 17 amino acids, cysteine through phenylalanine. Only the CDR3 portion is preserved as DNA: 51 bases, with reading frame beginning at the first base. The germline V end is reduced by 1 base and the J end by 11 bases; junction bases left unmatched: 16. The source of this sequence is a female donor in good health, enrolled as a control in a pregnancy study. Sequencing was performed on peripheral blood, taken after pregnancy. The V and J segments used are TRBV11-2 and TRBJ2-3, and 9 bases in between align with TRBD1. The CDR3 in this case is CASSLARDRVPRGGQYF. The sequenced DNA is TGTGCCAGCAGCTTAGCCCGGGACAGGGTCCCTCGGGGAGGGCAGTATTTT.